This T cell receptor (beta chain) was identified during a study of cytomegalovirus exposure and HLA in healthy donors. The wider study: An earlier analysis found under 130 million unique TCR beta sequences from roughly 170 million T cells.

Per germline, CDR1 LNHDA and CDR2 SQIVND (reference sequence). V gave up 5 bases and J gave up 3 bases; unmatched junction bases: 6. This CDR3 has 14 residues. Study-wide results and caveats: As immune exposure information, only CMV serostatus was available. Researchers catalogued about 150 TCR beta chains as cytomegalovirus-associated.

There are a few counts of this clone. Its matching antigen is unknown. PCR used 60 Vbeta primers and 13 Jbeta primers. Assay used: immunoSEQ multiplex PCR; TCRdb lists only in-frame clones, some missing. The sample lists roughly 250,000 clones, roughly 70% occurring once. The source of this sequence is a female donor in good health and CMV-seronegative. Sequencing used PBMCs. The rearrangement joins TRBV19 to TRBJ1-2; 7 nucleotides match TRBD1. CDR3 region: CASSLGTAHYGYTF. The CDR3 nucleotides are TGTGCCAGTAGTCTCGGGACAGCGCACTATGGCTACACCTTC.